The 9 T cell receptor beta chains reported below all come from one sample, sequenced in a study of beta chain features in type 1 diabetes. The whole isolated RNA underwent reverse transcription, so sequencing captured expressed TCRB transcripts. This table comes from immunoSEQ multiplex PCR, and its TCRdb copy is limited to in-frame clones, with some not included. Here the sample spans 150,000 or so clones, around 51% being singletons. The sequenced sample was Tregs from blood. The receptors originated from a young man in good health.

CDR3 region: CAISQTGTGGVYEQYF. For the CDR3, the DNA is TGTGCCATCAGCCAGACCGGGACAGGGGGGGTCTACGAGCAGTACTTC. The chain is built from TRBV10-3 and TRBJ2-7; 11 nucleotides align to TRBD1. Looked up from germline, CDR1 is ENHRY and CDR2 is SYGVKD. The CDR3 loop spans 16 amino acids. V shed 6 bases and J 3 bases; nucleotides not matched to a gene: 10.

With regard to this clone: Compared with germline, one end of the junction differs, possibly owing to a read error. The chain couples TRBV7-9 to TRBJ1-1; no firm D call. From germline, CDR1 is SEHNR and CDR2 FQNEAQ (reference sequence). There are 12 residues in the CDR3. The CDR3 nucleotides read TGTGCCAGCGGGCTGTTGAACGCTGAAGCTTTCTTT. Amino acids: CASGLLNAEAFF.

The chain employs TRBV2 and TRBJ2-3, with a weak D call TRBD1 (5 bases). The CDR3 totals 16 residues. The V gene lost 4 bases and the J gene lost 4 bases, with 18 bases spanning the gap. Germline-derived CDR1 and CDR2 are SNHLY and FYNNEI. The CDR3 DNA reads as TGTGCCAGCAGTGGATACTATAGGGGCCTCGCAGATACGCAGTATTTT. It yields the protein CASSGYYRGLADTQYF.

This clone showed up just a few times. V usage is TRBV4-3 and J usage is TRBJ2-2; the match to TRBD2 covers 9 bases. V shed 4 bases, J shed 7 bases, and the junction held 19 bases outside the gene matches. The CDR3 has 19 amino acids. Looked up from germline, CDR1 is LGHNA and CDR2 is YSLEER. The chain's CDR3 is CASSRQDAWLAGRGGELFF. The CDR3 DNA sequence: TGCGCCAGCAGCCGACAAGATGCTTGGCTAGCGGGAAGGGGCGGGGAGCTGTTTTTT.

The chain uses TRBV9 and TRBJ2-2; 10 positions agree with TRBD2. The CDR3 length is 18 residues. Germline CDR1 and CDR2: SGDLS and YYNGEE. V trimming: 1 base; J trimming: 4 bases; junction bases outside the gene matches: 10. The CDR3 DNA is TGTGCCAGCAGCGTACTATCTAGCGGGAGACCCAGCACCGGGGAGCTGTTTTTT. Protein product: CASSVLSSGRPSTGELFF.

The gene calls are TRBV7-7 and TRBJ2-2; D remains ambiguous. Germline CDR1 and CDR2: SSHAT and FNYEAQ (reference sequence). V dropped 4 bases and J dropped 6 bases, with 12 bases sitting between them. The CDR3 loop spans 14 amino acids. CDR3 coding DNA: TGTGCCAGCAGCTCTCTCGGAGAGGCCGGGGAGCTGTTTTTT. It translates to CASSSLGEAGELFF.

The rearrangement uses TRBV7-9 and TRBJ2-2, with 9 nucleotides matching TRBD1. With 6 bases clipped from V and 3 bases from J, the junction kept 8 bases outside the gene matches. The CDR3 sequence is 16 residues long. The germline V gene has CDR1 SEHNR and CDR2 FQNEAQ (reference sequence). Here the CDR3 reads CASRTTGGRYTGELFF. CDR3 in DNA: TGTGCCAGCAGAACAACAGGGGGCCGATACACCGGGGAGCTGTTTTTT.

This clone was detected a few times. The chain carries TRBV28 and TRBJ2-7, with a tentative D call TRBD1 (6 bases). V was clipped by 6 bases and J by 3 bases, with 9 bases between them. The germline CDR1 and CDR2 sequences are MDHEN and SYDVKM. This CDR3 contains 12 residues. CDR3 coding DNA: TGTGCCAGCAGCCGACAGGTCTACGAGCAGTACTTC. Translated, it gives CASSRQVYEQYF.

This clone has more than one count but fewer than ten. The chain links TRBV7-2 to TRBJ1-2; D is unresolved. CDR1 and CDR2 from the germline V gene are SGHTA and FQGNSA. The CDR3 consists of 15 residues. The V end was cut by 4 bases, the J end by 4 bases, with 16 bases between. As DNA, the CDR3 is TGTGCCAGCAGCTCCAGCGGGCCGGGCGGCTATGGCTACACCTTC. Its protein product is CASSSSGPGGYGYTF.